The TCR beta chain under discussion was sequenced for a study of monozygotic twins with inflammatory bowel disease. The germline V gene has CDR1 SGHRS and CDR2 YFSETQ. The CDR3 runs 12 residues. Each donor supplied 2 to 2.5 ml of blood. With the 5' RACE reads reprocessed, TCRdb shows one record per CDR3 protein and no DNA. Its clone listing holds 300,000 to 450,000 distinct CDR3 sequences. The V and J genes are TRBV5-1 and TRBJ2-7; the D call from TCRdb, TRBD1, cannot be confirmed without DNA. The TCR originated in a human donor with ulcerative colitis or Crohn's disease, or a healthy co-twin of an affected twin (not recorded which). Sequenced sample: blood. CDR3 amino acids: CASSLGQTTWDF.